This T cell receptor beta chain is drawn from a study of T-cell reconstitution after alpha-beta-depleted transplantation in children. Preparation of the TCRbeta library used unique molecular identifiers. One entry per CDR3 protein, called by TCRdb with MiXCR from the PCR reads. The table has 600,000 to 700,000 distinct CDR3 sequences, roughly 15% seen once. Specimen: PBMCs from the stem cell graft donor, collected from the stem cell graft. This TCR derives from a human donor who donated a stem cell graft to a child with acute myeloid leukemia.

Here the CDR3 DNA reads TGTGCCAGCAGTTTATTGGGAAACACCGGGGAGCTGTTTTTT. This sequence encodes CASSLLGNTGELFF. V gene TRBV27 combines with J gene TRBJ2-2; no reliable D call. V was cut by 1 base and J by 2 bases, with 5 bases left in between. The CDR3 consists of 14 residues. Germline V gives CDR1 MNHEY, CDR2 SMNVEV (reference sequence).